These 27 T cell receptor beta chains came from one sample sequenced in a study of T cell repertoires in cytomegalovirus infection. TCRdb passed the reads through MiXCR, listing each CDR3 protein once. This table holds about 450,000 distinct CDR3 sequences, approximately 33% found once. The sample taken for sequencing was PBMCs. Receptor source: a human donor in good health (CMV status not recorded). Some clones in this sample may be carry-over from other donors' samples.

The chain links TRBV20-1 to TRBJ1-3, with TRBD1 as a possible D gene (5 bases). Deletions cut 0 bases from V and 4 bases from J, with 13 bases between. The CDR3 has 15 amino acids. Germline CDR1 is DFQATT and CDR2 is SNEGSKA (reference sequence). DNA of the CDR3: TGCAGTGCTAGAGATTACCCCAGGGCCGGAAACACCATATATTTT. Translated, it gives CSARDYPRAGNTIYF.

The chain recombines TRBV20-1 with TRBJ1-1, with D possibly TRBD1 on 5 matching bases. The CDR3 runs to 13 residues. V was shortened by 1 base and J by 0 bases, with 6 bases between the two germline ends. Germline assignment: CDR1 DFQATT and CDR2 SNEGSKA (reference sequence). CDR3 amino acids: CSARGGVNTEAFF. The CDR3 DNA is TGCAGTGCTAGAGGGGGGGTGAACACTGAAGCTTTCTTT.

The chain recombines TRBV12-3 or TRBV12-4 with TRBJ1-4; TRBD1 agrees at 10 bases. The CDR3 is made up of 15 amino acids. Germline trimming cut 4 bases from V and 8 bases from J; bases unmatched to any gene: 7. The CDR3 sequence: CASSSTDRGVEKLFF. In DNA, the CDR3 is TGTGCCAGCAGTTCAACGGACAGGGGGGTCGAAAAACTGTTTTTT.

The gene calls are TRBV4-3 and TRBJ2-1; the D gene is possibly TRBD2 (5 bases). The germline gives CDR1 LGHNA, CDR2 YSLEER. This CDR3 spans 17 amino acids. Between the trimmed V and J ends, which lost 0 bases and 0 bases, there was a span of 12 bases. The CDR3 DNA reads as TGCGCCAGCAGCCAAGATGGACTGATAAGCTCCTACAATGAGCAGTTCTTC. It is translated as CASSQDGLISSYNEQFF.

The chain has TRBV24-1 and TRBJ2-1, with 7 bases identical to TRBD2. J lost 3 bases, V lost 3 bases, and 13 bases had no gene match. This CDR3 region has 18 residues. Germline CDR1 reads KGHDR; CDR2 reads SFDVKD. Here the CDR3 reads CATSDSFYASGDYNEQFF. Here the CDR3 DNA reads TGTGCCACCAGTGATAGCTTCTACGCCAGCGGGGACTACAATGAGCAGTTCTTC.

V is TRBV2 and J is TRBJ1-1; maybe TRBD1 (6 bases). This CDR3 is built from 16 residues. The ends were cut back, 6 bases at V and 11 bases at J, with 28 bases in the middle. The germline V gene encodes CDR1 SNHLY and CDR2 FYNNEI. CDR3 sequence: CASSRGWTQGVSVAFF. Here the CDR3 DNA reads TGTGCCAGCAGCCGAGGGTGGACACAGGGTGTGAGTGTCGCTTTCTTT.

This chain uses TRBV20-1 with TRBJ1-2; 9 bases align to TRBD1. The CDR3 is 13 amino acids. Trimming at V came to 6 bases and at J to 7 bases, leaving 9 bases not matched to a gene. The germline V gene has CDR1 DFQATT and CDR2 SNEGSKA (reference sequence). This CDR3 reads CSALTGTGLGYTF. The CDR3 bases are TGCAGTGCCCTAACCGGGACAGGGCTTGGCTACACCTTC.

Concerning this clonotype: A read error is likely, as this CDR3 ends without the conserved phenylalanine or tryptophan. No DNA is shown, since the ends of the CDR3 on it are uncertain; the CDR3 is the one TCRdb lists. This rearrangement joins TRBV7-2 to TRBJ2-1; TRBD2, the table's D call, lacks a check against the DNA. The CDR3 is made up of 18 amino acids, end residues included. CDR1 is SGHTA, CDR2 FQGNSA, per germline. This CDR3 is CASSLLASGGPVYNEQLL.

This clonotype has only a few counts. The chain links TRBV25-1 to TRBJ1-3; unclear D gene. This CDR3 has 15 residues. V lost 3 bases to trimming and J lost 4 bases, with 13 bases between them. Germline CDR1 reads MGHDK; CDR2 reads SYGVNS. CDR3: CASSELGVKGNTIYF. The CDR3 bases are TGTGCCAGCAGTGAGTTGGGCGTTAAGGGAAACACCATATATTTT.

The J gene is TRBJ2-1, the V gene TRBV18; D may match TRBD1 or TRBD2 (5 bases each). Germline V gene sequence: CDR1 KGHSH, CDR2 LQKENI. This CDR3 has 14 residues. V lost 6 bases, J lost 4 bases, and 13 bases lay in between. This chain's CDR3 is CASSRQRTYNEQFF. The CDR3 DNA follows: TGTGCCAGCTCCAGACAGCGGACTTACAATGAGCAGTTCTTC.

This chain uses TRBV5-4 with TRBJ2-2; TRBD1 or TRBD2 may be the D gene (6 bases each). Germline V CDR1 and CDR2: SGHNT, YYREEE (reference sequence). This CDR3 spans 20 amino acids. V gave up 2 bases and J gave up 5 bases, with 28 bases separating them. CDR3 in amino acids: CASSLGGDTISGVATGELFF. The CDR3 nucleotides are TGTGCCAGCAGCTTAGGCGGGGACACAATAAGTGGGGTAGCGACCGGGGAGCTGTTTTTT.

This clonotype occurred many times. The rearrangement joins TRBV7-6 to TRBJ1-5, with TRBD1 identical over 7 bases. CDR1 SGHVS and CDR2 FNYEAQ come from the germline V gene. V was clipped by 5 bases and J by 2 bases; unmatched bases: 9. This CDR3 contains 16 residues. The CDR3 sequence: CASSSATGNGNQPQHF. The CDR3 DNA sequence: TGTGCCAGCAGCAGCGCGACAGGGAATGGCAATCAGCCCCAGCATTTT.

This clonotype was seen more than once but under ten times. This rearrangement joins TRBV6-1 to TRBJ1-1; 9 bases map to TRBD1. The CDR3 extends over 15 amino acids. Germline CDR1 MNHNS, CDR2 SASEGT. The V gene end was trimmed by 5 bases and the J gene end by 6 bases; junction bases not matched to a gene: 10. CDR3 amino acids: CASSRRTGDVAEAFF. CDR3 sequence (DNA): TGTGCCAGCAGTCGACGGACAGGGGATGTCGCTGAAGCTTTCTTT.

V usage is TRBV9 and J usage is TRBJ1-1; D is uncertain. In germline, CDR1 is SGDLS, CDR2 YYNGEE. Between the trimmed V and J ends, which lost 4 bases and 3 bases, there was a span of 16 bases. The CDR3 runs 15 residues. The CDR3: CASSPYPAEYTEAFF. In nucleotides, the CDR3 is TGTGCCAGCAGCCCCTACCCAGCAGAATACACTGAAGCTTTCTTT. Together with reference TRBV9 and TRBJ1-1, the CDR3 gives the full variable domain: DSGVTQTPKHLITATGQRVTLRCSPRSGDLSVYWYQQSLDQGLQFLIQYYNGEERAKGNILERFSAQQFPDLHSELNLSSLELGDSALYFCASSPYPAEYTEAFFGQGTRLTVV.

The chain has TRBV29-1 and TRBJ2-7, with D unresolved. CDR3 length: 12 amino acids. From germline, CDR1 is SQVTM and CDR2 ANQGSEA. V gave up 1 base and J gave up 5 bases, with 9 bases separating them. CDR3 loop: CSVEAGTNEQYF. The CDR3 nucleotides read TGCAGCGTTGAAGCCGGTACAAACGAGCAGTACTTC.

This clonotype was seen many times. The chain couples TRBV7-2 to TRBJ2-3; TRBD1 matches 8 bases. CDR1 is SGHTA and CDR2 is FQGNSA in the germline V gene. J lost 4 bases, V lost 6 bases, and 9 bases had no gene match. This CDR3 comprises 15 residues. The CDR3 here is CASSAGQGWADTQYF. CDR3 nucleotides: TGTGCCAGCAGTGCCGGACAGGGATGGGCAGATACGCAGTATTTT.

The sample holds many counts of this clonotype. The genes are TRBV12-3 or TRBV12-4 and TRBJ1-5, with D perhaps matching TRBD1 (5 bases). The CDR3 sequence is 16 residues long. Trimming removed 5 bases from V and 2 bases from J, with 16 bases in between. CDR3 amino acids: CASSPGTARRNQPQHF. The CDR3 DNA follows: TGTGCCAGCAGTCCTGGGACGGCTCGACGCAATCAGCCCCAGCATTTT.

This clonotype was observed a few times. The chain has TRBV6-6 and TRBJ1-1, with 8 bases aligning to TRBD1. J was trimmed by 5 bases and V by 5 bases; bases with no gene match: 10. Per the germline V gene, CDR1 is MNHNY and CDR2 is SVGAGI (reference sequence). This CDR3 has 15 amino acids. The CDR3 coding sequence is TGTGCCAGCAGTACCTTCAGGGGGCTGGGGACTGAAGCTTTCTTT. Protein: CASSTFRGLGTEAFF.

This chain joins TRBV5-1 and TRBJ2-1; unclear D gene. Germline assignment: CDR1 SGHRS and CDR2 YFSETQ. V lost 0 bases and J 6 bases, leaving 10 bases between the germline ends. The CDR3 is 14 amino acids. The CDR3 DNA sequence: TGCGCCAGCAGCTTGGTGTCAGTAGGCAATGAGCAGTTCTTC. Its protein product is CASSLVSVGNEQFF.

In regard to this clonotype: Its ends do not fully match the called genes, so a read error is possible. The chain joins TRBV7-8 to TRBJ2-1; 9 bases align to TRBD2. CDR1 and CDR2 from the germline V gene are SGHVS and FQNEAQ. This CDR3 has 18 residues. CDR3 loop: CASSSHVTSGSSYNERFF. The DNA of the CDR3 is TGTGCCAGCAGCTCGCACGTGACTAGCGGAAGCTCCTACAATGAGCGGTTCTTC.

Turning to this clonotype: This may stem from a read error, because a much larger clone lies one nucleotide away. The chain combines TRBV7-2 with TRBJ1-3; tentative D call: TRBD1 (6 bases). The V gene's germline CDR1 is SGHTA and CDR2 FQGNSA. The V and J ends lost 1 base and 5 bases respectively, with 9 bases between them. The CDR3 spans 14 residues. Here the CDR3 DNA reads TGTGCCAGCAGCTTAGGGGGGCCCCGAAACACCATATATTTT. Its protein product is CASSLGGPRNTIYF.

Comments on this clonotype: A much larger clone sits a single nucleotide away, making a read error possible. The chain uses TRBV2 and TRBJ1-1; TRBD1 agrees at 8 bases. The CDR3 is 13 residues long. The germline gives CDR1 SNHLY, CDR2 FYNNEI. Losses at the gene ends were 6 bases for V and 4 bases for J; bases not matched to a gene: 4. CDR3: CASRWTGSTEAFF. CDR3 nucleotides: TGTGCCAGCAGATGGACAGGGAGCACTGAAGCTTTCTTT.

Regarding this clonotype: This may be a read error: a much more frequent sequence differs by one nucleotide. The rearrangement uses TRBV12-3 or TRBV12-4 and TRBJ1-1; D unclear. This CDR3 has 13 amino acids. Here the CDR3 reads CASSKGLNTVAFF. The CDR3 region has the DNA TGTGCCAGCAGTAAGGGATTGAACACTGTAGCTTTCTTT.

The chain combines TRBV7-6 with TRBJ1-1; TRBD1 agrees at 9 bases. The CDR3 is 17 amino acids. Trimming took 3 bases from V and 9 from J; bases not matched to a gene: 17. From germline, CDR1 is SGHVS and CDR2 FNYEAQ. DNA of the CDR3: TGTGCCAGCAGCTTCCCCGGGACAGGGACACCCTTTACTAAAGCTTTCTTT. Its translation is CASSFPGTGTPFTKAFF.

The chain carries TRBV7-9 and TRBJ2-3; D not resolved. There are 12 residues in the CDR3. Trimming took off 7 bases at V and 4 bases at J, with 9 bases between the two ends. The germline gives CDR1 SEHNR, CDR2 FQNEAQ (reference sequence). The CDR3 nucleotides read TGTGCCAGCACCGACACTTCAGATACGCAGTATTTT. As protein: CASTDTSDTQYF. Supplemented by reference TRBV7-9 and TRBJ2-3, the full variable domain reads DTGVSQNPRHKITKRGQNVTFRCDPISEHNRLYWYRQTLGQGPEFLTYFQNEAQLEKSRLLSDRFSAERPKGSFSTLEIQRTEQGDSAMYLCASTDTSDTQYFGPGTRLTVL.

This clonotype occurred once. This CDR3 is CASSFIPSGGADTQYF. The DNA for the CDR3 is TGTGCCAGCAGCTTTATACCCAGCGGGGGCGCAGATACGCAGTATTTT. This sequence joins TRBV7-6 and TRBJ2-3; 8 bases line up with TRBD2. Unmatched junction bases numbered 9, after V lost 3 bases and J lost 4 bases. This CDR3 is built from 16 residues. Per the germline V gene, CDR1 is SGHVS and CDR2 is FNYEAQ.

The chain carries TRBV20-1 and TRBJ1-2; D might be TRBD1 (6 bases). Germline lookup yields CDR1 DFQATT and CDR2 SNEGSKA (reference sequence). CDR3 length: 14 residues. The V and J ends lost 4 bases and 3 bases respectively, with 15 bases between them. The CDR3 DNA reads TGCAGTGCTATTGAGAAGGGGGGATACTATGGCTACACCTTC. As protein: CSAIEKGGYYGYTF.